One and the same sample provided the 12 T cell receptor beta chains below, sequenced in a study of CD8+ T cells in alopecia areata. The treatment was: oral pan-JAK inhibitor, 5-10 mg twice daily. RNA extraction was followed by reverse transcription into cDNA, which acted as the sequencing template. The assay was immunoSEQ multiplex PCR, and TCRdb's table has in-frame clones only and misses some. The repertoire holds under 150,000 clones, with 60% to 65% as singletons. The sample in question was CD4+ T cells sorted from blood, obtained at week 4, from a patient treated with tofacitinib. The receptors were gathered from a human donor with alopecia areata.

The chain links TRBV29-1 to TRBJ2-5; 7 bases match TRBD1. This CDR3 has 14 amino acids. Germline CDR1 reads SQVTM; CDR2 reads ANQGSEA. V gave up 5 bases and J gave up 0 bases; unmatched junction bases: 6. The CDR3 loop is CSVPEGTDQETQYF. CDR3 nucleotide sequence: TGCAGCGTTCCCGAGGGGACAGACCAAGAGACCCAGTACTTC.

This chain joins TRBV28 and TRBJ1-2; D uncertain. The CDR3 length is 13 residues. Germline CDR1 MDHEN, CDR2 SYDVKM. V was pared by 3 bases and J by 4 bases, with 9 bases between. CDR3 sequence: CASSLSQIYGYTF. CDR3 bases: TGTGCCAGCAGTTTGAGTCAGATCTATGGCTACACCTTC.

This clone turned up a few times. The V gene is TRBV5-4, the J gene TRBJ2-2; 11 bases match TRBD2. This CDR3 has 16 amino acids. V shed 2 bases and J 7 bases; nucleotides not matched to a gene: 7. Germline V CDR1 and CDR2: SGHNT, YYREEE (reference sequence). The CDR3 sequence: CASSFDSGGAGGELFF. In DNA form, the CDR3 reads TGTGCCAGCAGCTTCGATAGCGGGGGGGCTGGCGGGGAGCTGTTTTTT. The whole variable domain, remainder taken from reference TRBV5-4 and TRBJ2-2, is ETGVTQSPTHLIKTRGQQVTLRCSSQSGHNTVSWYQQALGQGPQFIFQYYREEENGRGNFPPRFSGLQFPNYSSELNVNALELDDSALYLCASSFDSGGAGGELFFGEGSRLTVL.

The CDR3 reads CASSQGLYEQYF. In DNA form, the CDR3 reads TGTGCCAGCAGCCAAGGGCTCTACGAGCAGTACTTC. The chain joins TRBV14 to TRBJ2-7; D gene uncertain. V was shortened by 1 base and J by 3 bases, with 4 bases between the two germline ends. Per germline, CDR1 SGHDN and CDR2 FVKESK. The CDR3 runs 12 residues.

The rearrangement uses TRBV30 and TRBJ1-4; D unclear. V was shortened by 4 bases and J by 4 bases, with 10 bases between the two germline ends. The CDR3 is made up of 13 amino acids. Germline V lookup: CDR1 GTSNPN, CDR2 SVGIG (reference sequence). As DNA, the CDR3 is TGTGCCTGGAACGGCGGAAGTAATGAAAAACTGTTTTTT. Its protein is CAWNGGSNEKLFF.

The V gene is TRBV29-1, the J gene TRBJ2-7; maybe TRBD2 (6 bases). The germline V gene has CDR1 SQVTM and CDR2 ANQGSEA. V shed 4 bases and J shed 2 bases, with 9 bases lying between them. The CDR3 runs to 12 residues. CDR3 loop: CSVVGGTYEQYF. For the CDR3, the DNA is TGCAGCGTTGTTGGCGGGACCTACGAGCAGTACTTC.

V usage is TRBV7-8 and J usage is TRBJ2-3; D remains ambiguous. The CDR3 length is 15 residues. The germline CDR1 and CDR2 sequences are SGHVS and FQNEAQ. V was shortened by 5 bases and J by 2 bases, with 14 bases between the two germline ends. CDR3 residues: CASSTRGAATDTQYF. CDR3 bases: TGTGCCAGCAGCACCCGTGGTGCAGCCACAGATACGCAGTATTTT.

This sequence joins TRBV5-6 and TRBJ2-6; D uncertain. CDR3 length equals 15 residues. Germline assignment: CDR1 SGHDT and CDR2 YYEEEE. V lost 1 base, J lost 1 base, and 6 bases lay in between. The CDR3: CASSLPGSGANVLTF. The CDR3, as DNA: TGTGCCAGCAGCTTGCCTGGTTCTGGGGCCAACGTCCTGACTTTC.

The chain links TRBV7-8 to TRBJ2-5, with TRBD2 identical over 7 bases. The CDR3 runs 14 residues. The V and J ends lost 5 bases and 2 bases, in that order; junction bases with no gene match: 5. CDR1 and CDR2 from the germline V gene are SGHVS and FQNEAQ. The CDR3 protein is CASSETSDQETQYF. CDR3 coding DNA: TGTGCCAGCAGCGAAACTAGCGATCAAGAGACCCAGTACTTC.

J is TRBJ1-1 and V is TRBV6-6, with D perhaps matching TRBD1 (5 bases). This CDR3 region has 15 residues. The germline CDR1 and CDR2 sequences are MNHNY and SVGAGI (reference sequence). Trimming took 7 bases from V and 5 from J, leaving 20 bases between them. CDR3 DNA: TGTGCCAGCACTACGGGGGACCCACCAACGACTGAAGCTTTCTTT. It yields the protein CASTTGDPPTTEAFF.

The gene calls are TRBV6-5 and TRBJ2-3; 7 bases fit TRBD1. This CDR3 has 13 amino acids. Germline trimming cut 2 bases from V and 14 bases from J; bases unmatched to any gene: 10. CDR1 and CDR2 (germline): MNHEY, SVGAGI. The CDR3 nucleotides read TGTGCCAGCAGTTACCAAAGACAGGGTCATCCGTATTTT. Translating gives CASSYQRQGHPYF.

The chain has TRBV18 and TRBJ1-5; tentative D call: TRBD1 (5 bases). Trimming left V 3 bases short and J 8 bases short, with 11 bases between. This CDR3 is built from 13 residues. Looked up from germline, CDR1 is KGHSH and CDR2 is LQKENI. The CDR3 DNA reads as TGTGCCAGCTCACCGGGGGGTACGAAGCCCCAGCATTTT. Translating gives CASSPGGTKPQHF.